This TCR beta chain emerged from a study of blood T cell repertoires in COVID-19. Study context: Some COVID-19 samples were acute and others convalescent; all came from the United States, Italy and Spain. Sources were T cells, B-cell-depleted T cells, or PBMCs; the material itself was cDNA or gDNA.

V was shortened by 0 bases and J by 2 bases, with 15 bases between the two germline ends. The length of the CDR3 is 17 residues. The V gene's germline CDR1 is WNHNN and CDR2 SYGVQD (reference sequence). The authors' processing: Estimation of nucleated cell counts was performed using reference gene primer amplification. TCRdb's copy holds only in-frame clones and misses some; the assay was immunoSEQ multiplex PCR. V, J and clone size were drawn from that table, and D and trimming were deduced from the DNA. The table shows roughly 250,000 clones, with about 90% occurring only once. The rearrangement links TRBV10-1 to TRBJ2-3, with D uncertain. Sample: peripheral blood. The sequence derives from a woman aged 45-59 years with acute or convalescent COVID-19. Here the CDR3 reads CASSESFERHLTDTQYF. As DNA, the CDR3 is TGCGCCAGCAGTGAGTCTTTCGAACGACACCTCACAGATACGCAGTATTTT.